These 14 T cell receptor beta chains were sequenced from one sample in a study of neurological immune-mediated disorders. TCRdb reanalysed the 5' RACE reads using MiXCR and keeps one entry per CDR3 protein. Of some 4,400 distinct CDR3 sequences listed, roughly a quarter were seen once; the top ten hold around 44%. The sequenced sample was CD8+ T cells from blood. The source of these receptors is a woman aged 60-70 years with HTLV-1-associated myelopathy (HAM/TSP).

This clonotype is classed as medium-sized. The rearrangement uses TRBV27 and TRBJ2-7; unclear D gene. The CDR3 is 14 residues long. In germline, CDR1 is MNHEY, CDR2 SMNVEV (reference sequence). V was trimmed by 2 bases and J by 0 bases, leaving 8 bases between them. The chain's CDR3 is CASSLNSYSYEQYF. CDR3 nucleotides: TGTGCCAGCAGTTTAAATAGCTACTCCTACGAGCAGTACTTC.

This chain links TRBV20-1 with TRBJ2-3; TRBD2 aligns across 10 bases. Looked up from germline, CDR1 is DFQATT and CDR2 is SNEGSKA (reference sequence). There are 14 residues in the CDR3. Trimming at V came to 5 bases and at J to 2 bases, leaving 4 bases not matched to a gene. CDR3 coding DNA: TGCAGTGCTGTCACTAGCGGGGCCACAGATACGCAGTATTTT. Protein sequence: CSAVTSGATDTQYF.

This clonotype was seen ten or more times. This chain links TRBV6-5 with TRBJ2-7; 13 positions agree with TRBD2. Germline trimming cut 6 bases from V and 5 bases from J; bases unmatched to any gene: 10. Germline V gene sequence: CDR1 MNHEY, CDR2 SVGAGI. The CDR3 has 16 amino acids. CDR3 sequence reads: CASRPGLAGAIDEQYF. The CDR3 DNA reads TGTGCCAGCAGACCCGGACTAGCGGGAGCTATCGACGAGCAGTACTTC.

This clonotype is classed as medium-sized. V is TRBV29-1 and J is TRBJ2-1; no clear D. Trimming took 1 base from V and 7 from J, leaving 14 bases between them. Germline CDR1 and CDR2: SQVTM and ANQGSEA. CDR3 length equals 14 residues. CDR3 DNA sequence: TGCAGCGTTGAAGGCCAATCCAAGGCGAATGAGCAGTTCTTC. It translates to CSVEGQSKANEQFF.

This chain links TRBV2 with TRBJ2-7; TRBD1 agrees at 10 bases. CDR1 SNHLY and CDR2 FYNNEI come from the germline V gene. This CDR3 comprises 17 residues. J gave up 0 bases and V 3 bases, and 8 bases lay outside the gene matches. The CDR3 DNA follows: TGTGCCAGCAGTGATTTAGGGACAGGGGTTACCTCCTACGAGCAGTACTTC. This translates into CASSDLGTGVTSYEQYF.

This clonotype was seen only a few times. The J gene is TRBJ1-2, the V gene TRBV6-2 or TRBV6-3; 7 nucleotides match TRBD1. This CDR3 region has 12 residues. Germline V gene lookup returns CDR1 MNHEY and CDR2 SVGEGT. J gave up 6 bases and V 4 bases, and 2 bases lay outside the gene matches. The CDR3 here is CASSWTGHGYTF. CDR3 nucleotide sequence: TGTGCCAGCAGTTGGACAGGCCATGGCTACACCTTC.

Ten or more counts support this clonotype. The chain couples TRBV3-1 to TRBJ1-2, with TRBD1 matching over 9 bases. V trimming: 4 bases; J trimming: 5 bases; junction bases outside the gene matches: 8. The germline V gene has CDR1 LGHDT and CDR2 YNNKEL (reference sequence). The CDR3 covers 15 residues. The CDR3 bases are TGTGCCAGCAGCCGACCGGGACAGGGCCATTATGGCTACACCTTC. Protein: CASSRPGQGHYGYTF.

The CDR3 DNA follows: TGTGCCAGCAGTCCGGAAGAGACGGGAGCTTTCTTT. It yields the protein CASSPEETGAFF. The V gene is TRBV2, the J gene TRBJ1-1, with unresolved D. CDR3 length equals 12 residues. V lost 5 bases and J 10 bases, leaving 14 bases between the germline ends. CDR1 is SNHLY, CDR2 FYNNEI, per germline.

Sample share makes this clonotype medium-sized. DNA for the CDR3: TGTGCCAGCAGCTTAGATTGGCAGGCTTTCTACAATGAGCAGTTCTTC. The encoded protein is CASSLDWQAFYNEQFF. The rearrangement links TRBV7-9 to TRBJ2-1; D is ambiguous. The CDR3 covers 16 residues. V dropped 1 base and J dropped 3 bases, with 13 bases sitting between them. Per the germline V gene, CDR1 is SEHNR and CDR2 is FQNEAQ (reference sequence).

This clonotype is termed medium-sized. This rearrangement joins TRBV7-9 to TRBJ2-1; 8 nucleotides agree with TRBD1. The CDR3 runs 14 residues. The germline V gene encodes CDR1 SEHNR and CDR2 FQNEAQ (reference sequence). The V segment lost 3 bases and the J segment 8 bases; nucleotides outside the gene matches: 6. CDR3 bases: TGTGCCAGCAGCTTCTGGACAGGGAGCGATGAGCAGTTCTTC. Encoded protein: CASSFWTGSDEQFF.

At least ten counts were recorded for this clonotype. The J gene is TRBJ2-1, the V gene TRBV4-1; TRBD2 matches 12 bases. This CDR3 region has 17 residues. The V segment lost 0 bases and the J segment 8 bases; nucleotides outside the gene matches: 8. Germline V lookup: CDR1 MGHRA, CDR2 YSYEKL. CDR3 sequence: CASSQDLLTSGSHEQFF. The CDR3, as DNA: TGCGCCAGCAGCCAAGATCTCCTGACTAGCGGGAGCCATGAGCAGTTCTTC.

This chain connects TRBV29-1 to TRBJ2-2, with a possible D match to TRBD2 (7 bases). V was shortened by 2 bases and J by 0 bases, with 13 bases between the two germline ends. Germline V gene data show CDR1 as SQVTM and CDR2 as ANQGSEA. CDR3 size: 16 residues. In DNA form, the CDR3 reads TGCAGCGTTGAATTGGGGGGGGCCGCGAACACCGGGGAGCTGTTTTTT. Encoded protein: CSVELGGAANTGELFF.

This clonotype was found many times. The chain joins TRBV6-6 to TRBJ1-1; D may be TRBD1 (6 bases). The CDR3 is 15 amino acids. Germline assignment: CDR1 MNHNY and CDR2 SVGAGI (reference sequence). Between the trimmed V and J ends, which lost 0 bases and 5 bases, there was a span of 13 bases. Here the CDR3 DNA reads TGTGCCAGCAGTTACTCAACAGGGTGGGGGACTGAAGCTTTCTTT. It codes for CASSYSTGWGTEAFF.

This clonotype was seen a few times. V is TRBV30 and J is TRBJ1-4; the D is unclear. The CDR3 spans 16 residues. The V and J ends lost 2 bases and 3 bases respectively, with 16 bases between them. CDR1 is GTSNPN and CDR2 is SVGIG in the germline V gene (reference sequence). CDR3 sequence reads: CAWSPRQYWANEKLFF. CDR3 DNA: TGTGCCTGGAGTCCCCGACAATACTGGGCTAATGAAAAACTGTTTTTT. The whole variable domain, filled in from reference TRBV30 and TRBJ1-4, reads SQTIHQWPATLVQPVGSPLSLECTVEGTSNPNLYWYRQAAGRGLQLLFYSVGIGQISSEVPQNLSASRPQDRQFILSSKKLLLSDSGFYLCAWSPRQYWANEKLFFGSGTQLSVL.